These T cell receptor beta chains were read from a single sample in a study of cytomegalovirus exposure and HLA in healthy donors. The data were produced by immunoSEQ multiplex PCR, yet TCRdb's version contains in-frame clones alone and is incomplete. The repertoire holds about 250,000 clones, with around 90% as singletons. Sequenced: PBMCs. The receptors were gathered from a girl aged 2-10 years in good health and CMV-seronegative. Each CDR3 is given without its conserved first and last residue. The order of the fields is clone size, J gene, V gene, CDR3 protein. Size is stated for part of the rows, as once, few or many counts, or as a class when the clone is expanded.

size: -; J: TRBJ1-1; V: TRBV6-5; CDR3: ASSRRQDPNTEAF
size: once; J: TRBJ2-1; V: TRBV30; CDR3: AWDRDRGFNEQF
size: -; J: TRBJ2-3; V: TRBV15; CDR3: ATSREAGADTQY
size: -; J: TRBJ2-3; V: TRBV10-3; CDR3: AINGNPTDTQY
size: once; J: TRBJ1-1; V: TRBV15; CDR3: ATSSHTGATEAF
size: -; J: TRBJ1-5; V: TRBV18; CDR3: ASSPETGGQPQH
size: once; J: TRBJ1-1; V: TRBV7-9; CDR3: SSSQQQGNTEAF
size: few; J: TRBJ2-1; V: TRBV2; CDR3: ASSAEDRFNEQF
size: -; J: TRBJ1-5; V: TRBV6-5; CDR3: ASSYSAGGQPQH
size: -; J: TRBJ2-5; V: TRBV30; CDR3: AWSVYRAGQETQY
size: -; J: TRBJ2-1; V: TRBV29-1; CDR3: SVFTGMTYNEQF
size: -; J: TRBJ1-5; V: TRBV19; CDR3: ASSTGPHHNQPQH
size: -; J: TRBJ1-5; V: TRBV28; CDR3: ASYPGGALSNQPQH
size: -; J: TRBJ2-3; V: TRBV28; CDR3: ASSLSSSGDTQY
size: -; J: TRBJ2-3; V: TRBV7-3; CDR3: ASSETGERTDTQY
size: -; J: TRBJ1-1; V: TRBV6-1; CDR3: ASSEPYRGDTAF
size: once; J: TRBJ2-3; V: TRBV2; CDR3: ASSGVGVAGGPRDTQY
size: -; J: TRBJ1-3; V: TRBV5-6; CDR3: ASSRLGQGRENTIY
size: few; J: TRBJ1-4; V: TRBV5-4; CDR3: ASSSRGGAVEKLF
size: -; J: TRBJ2-3; V: TRBV5-6; CDR3: ASSPGLGSGSGPDTQY
size: -; J: TRBJ2-3; V: TRBV29-1; CDR3: SVEVGLAGDTQY
size: -; J: TRBJ2-1; V: TRBV10-3; CDR3: AISLGTGGYNEQF
size: few; J: TRBJ2-1; V: TRBV6-1; CDR3: ATLPGGNEQF
size: few; J: TRBJ2-7; V: TRBV6-6; CDR3: ASSYRQGIHEQY
size: -; J: TRBJ2-2; V: TRBV18; CDR3: ASSQMLGLAGGLNTGELF
size: -; J: TRBJ2-5; V: TRBV6-1; CDR3: ASSPGTGSWETQY
size: -; J: TRBJ1-1; V: TRBV19; CDR3: ASSTLGQQNTEAF
size: -; J: TRBJ2-5; V: TRBV2; CDR3: ASSVGRSGGY
size: -; J: TRBJ2-1; V: TRBV7-9; CDR3: ASSLRTYNEQF
size: -; J: TRBJ2-1; V: TRBV10-1; CDR3: ASSEFRDRGNEQF
size: -; J: TRBJ1-2; V: TRBV6-6; CDR3: ASSYAAGGGNYGYT
size: -; J: TRBJ1-5; V: TRBV5-8; CDR3: ASSLPEPGQH
size: -; J: TRBJ1-1; V: TRBV6-6; CDR3: ASSYSRQANTEAF
size: -; J: TRBJ1-3; V: TRBV29-1; CDR3: SVHGQAGNTIY
size: -; J: TRBJ2-1; V: TRBV7-6; CDR3: ASSLSWTSIIDEQF
size: -; J: TRBJ2-7; V: TRBV5-1; CDR3: ASSFGLAGEFYEQY
size: -; J: TRBJ2-7; V: TRBV2; CDR3: ASSEELAGRLGEQY
size: -; J: TRBJ1-2; V: TRBV30; CDR3: AYRGEGYGYT
size: -; J: TRBJ1-4; V: TRBV28; CDR3: ASVGQGATNEKLF
size: -; J: TRBJ2-5; V: TRBV10-3; CDR3: AIRKDSNQETQY
size: -; J: TRBJ2-3; V: TRBV19; CDR3: ASSIVYTDTQY
size: -; J: TRBJ2-7; V: TRBV5-4; CDR3: ASRPGLGEFYEQY
size: -; J: TRBJ1-2; V: TRBV6-5; CDR3: ASRRQGNYGYT
size: -; J: TRBJ1-5; V: TRBV27; CDR3: ASSLERGNQPQH
size: once; J: TRBJ2-7; V: TRBV5-6; CDR3: ASSVDRGYEQY
size: -; J: TRBJ2-5; V: TRBV12-5; CDR3: ASGHSGGGETQY
size: -; J: TRBJ2-1; V: TRBV23-1; CDR3: ASSHLWQGSSYNEQF
size: -; J: TRBJ1-1; V: TRBV5-1; CDR3: ASRHLNTEAF
size: -; J: TRBJ2-7; V: TRBV5-8; CDR3: ASSLEREIYEQY
size: -; J: TRBJ2-1; V: TRBV4-2; CDR3: ASSQDFGGNYNEQF
size: -; J: TRBJ2-3; V: TRBV27; CDR3: ASSLSSLFSQY
size: -; J: TRBJ1-5; V: TRBV27; CDR3: ASSLEQGGNQPQH
size: -; J: TRBJ1-2; V: TRBV6-6; CDR3: ASSLDRGNYGYT
size: once; J: TRBJ2-3; V: TRBV7-2; CDR3: ASSSTSGITDTQY
size: -; J: TRBJ1-1; V: TRBV10-3; CDR3: AISVGGRGNTEAF
size: -; J: TRBJ1-1; V: TRBV5-8; CDR3: ASSLSVRGRTEAF
size: -; J: TRBJ2-5; V: TRBV6-6; CDR3: ASRLSGMGLETQY
size: -; J: TRBJ1-5; V: TRBV27; CDR3: ASSYDSLSPQH
size: -; J: TRBJ1-1; V: TRBV19; CDR3: ASSIGGNGDTEAF
size: -; J: TRBJ2-2; V: TRBV5-1; CDR3: ASSLGREGRVGELF